This T cell receptor (beta chain) derives from a study of response to subunit inactivated influenza vaccine. The study, taken as a whole, reports: The authors put forward the suggestion that each seasonal influenza vaccination may bring in only a limited number of new T cells.

Each CDR3 protein is one row after TCRdb ran MiXCR on the RT-PCR reads. The sample lists 200,000 to 300,000 distinct CDR3 sequences; over 9% were seen once. This clonotype was recorded a few times. What it recognizes is unknown. This sequence was found in a man between 50 and 59 years old who received an inactivated influenza vaccine. The source was non-naive T cells sorted from PBMCs, collected roughly 15 days before vaccination.

CDR3 region: CASSLRTGTEYEQYF. In nucleotides, the CDR3 is TGTGCCAGCAGCCTCCGCACCGGGACAGAATACGAGCAGTACTTC. The rearrangement links TRBV11-2 to TRBJ2-7; 7 positions match TRBD1. From germline, CDR1 is SGHAT and CDR2 FQNNGV. The V segment lost 5 bases and the J segment 4 bases; nucleotides outside the gene matches: 11. The length of the CDR3 is 15 residues.